The 18 T cell receptor beta chains below all came from one sample that was sequenced in a study of PD-1 blockade in mismatch repair-deficient tumors. Sequencing used immunoSEQ multiplex PCR; TCRdb keeps in-frame clones, though not all of them. The data hold over 100,000 clones, with about 83% observed a single time. Here the sequenced sample was peripheral blood, taken just over 59 weeks after starting pembrolizumab. Receptors originate from an adult with mismatch repair-deficient cancer.

The chain links TRBV19 to TRBJ2-7; D is possibly TRBD1 (5 bases). Trimming shortened V by 5 bases and J by 1 base, and 9 bases separated the two germline ends. Germline-derived CDR1 and CDR2 are LNHDA and SQIVND (reference sequence). The CDR3 covers 13 residues. CDR3 in amino acids: CASSWGRSYEQYF. In DNA form, the CDR3 reads TGTGCCAGTAGTTGGGGCAGATCCTACGAGCAGTACTTC.

The rearrangement joins TRBV18 to TRBJ1-5, with D unclear. The V end lost 6 bases, the J end lost 0 bases, and 15 bases lay between the germline ends. CDR1 and CDR2 from the germline V gene are KGHSH and LQKENI. The length of the CDR3 is 16 residues. Here the CDR3 reads CASSRSHEYSNQPQHF. DNA of the CDR3: TGTGCCAGCTCGCGATCACACGAATATAGCAATCAGCCCCAGCATTTT.

The chain couples TRBV5-1 to TRBJ1-1, with unresolved D. The CDR3 is made up of 13 amino acids. The V and J ends lost 5 bases and 1 base respectively, with 9 bases between them. Germline CDR1 is SGHRS and CDR2 is YFSETQ. The CDR3 coding sequence is TGCGCCAGCAGTCGAACTGGGAACACTGAAGCTTTCTTT. This translates into CASSRTGNTEAFF. Full variable domain (rest looked up from reference TRBV5-1 and TRBJ1-1): KAGVTQTPRYLIKTRGQQVTLSCSPISGHRSVSWYQQTPGQGLQFLFEYFSETQRNKGNFPGRFSGRQFSNSRSEMNVSTLELGDSALYLCASSRTGNTEAFFGQGTRLTVV.

The rearrangement links TRBV11-2 to TRBJ2-1, with TRBD2 identical over 7 bases. Germline lookup yields CDR1 SGHAT and CDR2 FQNNGV. This CDR3 comprises 15 residues. The junction had 10 bases not matched to a gene; V was cut back by 4 bases and J by 7 bases. In nucleotides, the CDR3 is TGTGCCAGCAGCTCCGCCTGGGAGGGCCTGAATGAGCAGTTCTTC. It specifies CASSSAWEGLNEQFF.

This clone was picked up a small number of times. V and J are TRBV27 and TRBJ1-1; D perhaps matches TRBD1 (5 bases). This CDR3 has 14 amino acids. V was shortened by 0 bases and J by 3 bases, with 8 bases between the two germline ends. CDR1 and CDR2 (germline): MNHEY, SMNVEV (reference sequence). DNA of the CDR3: TGTGCCAGCAGTTTATCGCGGGGCGACACTGAAGCTTTCTTT. Residues: CASSLSRGDTEAFF.

The chain uses TRBV7-2 and TRBJ2-3, with D possibly being TRBD1 (7 bases). V was pared by 1 base and J by 5 bases, with 19 bases between. The CDR3 has 17 amino acids. The germline V gene encodes CDR1 SGHTA and CDR2 FQGNSA. DNA for the CDR3: TGTGCCAGCAGCTTAGTTGGAGGGGGCGACACGGGAGATACGCAGTATTTT. Protein sequence: CASSLVGGGDTGDTQYF. Variable domain in full (rest from reference TRBV7-2 and TRBJ2-3): GAGVSQSPSNKVTEKGKDVELRCDPISGHTALYWYRQSLGQGLEFLIYFQGNSAPDKSGLPSDRFSAERTGGSVSTLTIQRTQQEDSAVYLCASSLVGGGDTGDTQYFGPGTRLTVL.

This rearrangement joins TRBV29-1 to TRBJ1-2; the D gene is possibly TRBD1 (6 bases). Trimming shortened V by 6 bases and J by 0 bases, and 14 bases separated the two germline ends. This CDR3 contains 14 residues. Per germline, CDR1 SQVTM and CDR2 ANQGSEA. The chain's CDR3 is CSVGTDRANYGYTF. CDR3 DNA: TGCAGCGTCGGTACGGACAGAGCTAACTATGGCTACACCTTC.

CDR3 nucleotide sequence: TGTGCCAGCAGTGAAAGTCTAGCGGGAACCTACGAGCAGTACTTC. This codes for CASSESLAGTYEQYF. This chain links TRBV25-1 with TRBJ2-7; 9 bases line up with TRBD2. There are 15 residues in the CDR3. Germline CDR1 is MGHDK and CDR2 is SYGVNS. With V trimmed by 2 bases and J by 2 bases, 4 bases remained unmatched.

This sequence joins TRBV9 and TRBJ1-4; D gene unclear. With 4 bases removed from V and 7 bases from J, the gap between germline ends came to 8 bases. The CDR3 consists of 12 residues. Germline assignment: CDR1 SGDLS and CDR2 YYNGEE. The chain's CDR3 is CASSPGGEKLFF. The CDR3 region has the DNA TGTGCCAGCAGCCCGGGTGGTGAAAAACTGTTTTTT.

This chain connects TRBV11-1 to TRBJ2-3, with D unresolved. CDR3 length: 15 residues. CDR1 is SGHAT, CDR2 FQDESV, per germline (reference sequence). V lost 2 bases, J lost 0 bases, and 9 bases lay in between. CDR3 sequence reads: CASSLPGLSTDTQYF. For the CDR3, the DNA is TGTGCCAGCAGCTTACCCGGGCTCAGCACAGATACGCAGTATTTT.

The V and J genes are TRBV9 and TRBJ1-2; tentative D call: TRBD1 (5 bases). This CDR3 contains 13 residues. Trimming removed 3 bases at V and 8 bases at J, with 14 bases between. Germline CDR1 and CDR2: SGDLS and YYNGEE. CDR3 nucleotides: TGTGCCAGCAGCGAGCGGGGGAATCAGGGCTACACCTTC. This translates into CASSERGNQGYTF.

This chain joins TRBV5-4 and TRBJ2-3; possibly TRBD2 for D (6 bases). In germline, CDR1 is SGHNT, CDR2 YYREEE (reference sequence). There are 13 residues in the CDR3. V lost 5 bases and J 4 bases, leaving 11 bases between the germline ends. CDR3 sequence (DNA): TGTGCCAGCAGTATCGGGAGCTCAGATACGCAGTATTTT. This sequence encodes CASSIGSSDTQYF. The full variable domain, its missing parts supplied by reference TRBV5-4 and TRBJ2-3, is ETGVTQSPTHLIKTRGQQVTLRCSSQSGHNTVSWYQQALGQGPQFIFQYYREEENGRGNFPPRFSGLQFPNYSSELNVNALELDDSALYLCASSIGSSDTQYFGPGTRLTVL.

This clone was seen at least ten times. The chain has TRBV7-6 and TRBJ2-3; maybe TRBD2 (5 bases). With 2 bases removed from V and 0 bases from J, the gap between germline ends came to 12 bases. Germline assignment: CDR1 SGHVS and CDR2 FNYEAQ. The CDR3 is 16 amino acids. CDR3 sequence: CASSLFGRRSTDTQYF. The CDR3 nucleotides are TGTGCCAGCAGCTTATTCGGGCGGAGGAGCACAGATACGCAGTATTTT. Using reference TRBV7-6 and TRBJ2-3 for the parts outside the CDR3, the full variable domain is GAGVSQSPRYKVTKRGQDVALRCDPISGHVSLYWYRQALGQGPEFLTYFNYEAQQDKSGLPNDRFSAERPEGSISTLTIQRTEQRDSAMYRCASSLFGRRSTDTQYFGPGTRLTVL.

The chain combines TRBV5-1 with TRBJ1-2; unclear D gene. Per germline, CDR1 SGHRS and CDR2 YFSETQ. V lost 2 bases and J 0 bases, leaving 8 bases between the germline ends. The CDR3 length is 14 residues. The CDR3 loop is CASSLRDPNYGYTF. CDR3 sequence (DNA): TGCGCCAGCAGCTTACGAGACCCTAACTATGGCTACACCTTC.

This clone turned up a few times. This sample also contains other DNA sequences that code for the same CDR3. Here the CDR3 reads CAISEQGRNTEAFF. The CDR3 DNA reads as TGTGCCATCAGTGAGCAGGGCCGGAACACTGAAGCTTTCTTT. The rearrangement joins TRBV10-3 to TRBJ1-1; the D gene is possibly TRBD1 (5 bases). The CDR3 runs 14 residues. The V and J ends lost 2 bases and 1 base respectively, with 8 bases between them. Per the germline V gene, CDR1 is ENHRY and CDR2 is SYGVKD.

The V and J genes are TRBV27 and TRBJ1-5; 10 positions match TRBD1. V was pared by 4 bases and J by 0 bases, with 12 bases of the junction left unmatched. Germline V CDR1 and CDR2: MNHEY, SMNVEV (reference sequence). The CDR3 runs 19 residues. This CDR3 is CASSSTRDRGPYSNQPQHF. CDR3 nucleotides: TGTGCCAGCAGTTCAACCCGGGACAGGGGCCCTTATAGCAATCAGCCCCAGCATTTT.

The chain is built from TRBV6-5 and TRBJ1-1; D not resolved. Germline values: CDR1 MNHEY, CDR2 SVGAGI. This CDR3 spans 12 amino acids. Trimming removed 6 bases from V and 0 bases from J, with 5 bases in between. CDR3 loop: CASSEMNTEAFF. The CDR3 DNA sequence: TGTGCCAGCAGCGAAATGAACACTGAAGCTTTCTTT.

This rearrangement joins TRBV9 to TRBJ2-4, with a tentative D call TRBD2 (6 bases). This CDR3 spans 13 amino acids. Trimming cost V 1 base and J 7 bases, with 9 bases left between them. The germline CDR1 and CDR2 sequences are SGDLS and YYNGEE. CDR3 coding DNA: TGTGCCAGCAGCGTACGCGGAGGGAACATTCAGTACTTC. It translates to CASSVRGGNIQYF. Full variable domain (outside the CDR3, taken from reference TRBV9 and TRBJ2-4): DSGVTQTPKHLITATGQRVTLRCSPRSGDLSVYWYQQSLDQGLQFLIQYYNGEERAKGNILERFSAQQFPDLHSELNLSSLELGDSALYFCASSVRGGNIQYFGAGTRLSVL.